The present T cell receptor beta chain was sequenced within a study of blood T cell repertoires in COVID-19. The CDR3 is made up of 14 amino acids. The germline gives CDR1 SNHLY, CDR2 FYNNEI. With 1 base removed from V and 8 bases from J, the gap between germline ends came to 11 bases. Per the authors' pipeline: Quantification of nucleated cells was approximated via reference gene primer amplification. Clones were sequenced by immunoSEQ multiplex PCR, and TCRdb holds only the in-frame ones, with some missing. Clone size and V and J calls were adopted from that table, with D and trimming inferred from the DNA. The sample records 200,000 to 250,000 clones, 70% to 90% being singletons.

The source of this sequence is a man younger than 40 who had recovered from COVID-19. The chain links TRBV2 to TRBJ2-2; a possible D gene is TRBD1 (5 bases). Sequencing was done on a sample of PBMCs or T cells enriched from blood (not recorded which). CDR3: CASSEVPRAGELFF. The CDR3 DNA follows: TGTGCCAGCAGTGAAGTTCCCAGGGCTGGGGAGCTGTTTTTT.